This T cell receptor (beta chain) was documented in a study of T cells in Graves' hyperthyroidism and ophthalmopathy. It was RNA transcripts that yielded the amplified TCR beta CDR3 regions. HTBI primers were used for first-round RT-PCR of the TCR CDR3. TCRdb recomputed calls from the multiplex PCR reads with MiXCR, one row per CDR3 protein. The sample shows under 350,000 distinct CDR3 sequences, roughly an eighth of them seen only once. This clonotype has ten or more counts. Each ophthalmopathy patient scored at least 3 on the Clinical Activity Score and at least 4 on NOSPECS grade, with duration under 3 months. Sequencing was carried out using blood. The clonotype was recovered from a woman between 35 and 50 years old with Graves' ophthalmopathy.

The CDR3: CASSLVAVGYNEQFF. The CDR3 DNA follows: TGCGCCAGCAGCTTGGTCGCTGTAGGGTACAATGAGCAGTTCTTC. This sequence joins TRBV5-1 and TRBJ2-1; D not certain. The CDR3 spans 15 residues. Germline loops: CDR1 SGHRS, CDR2 YFSETQ. Trimming removed 0 bases at V and 4 bases at J, with 11 bases between. The variable domain in full, completed from reference TRBV5-1 and TRBJ2-1, reads KAGVTQTPRYLIKTRGQQVTLSCSPISGHRSVSWYQQTPGQGLQFLFEYFSETQRNKGNFPGRFSGRQFSNSRSEMNVSTLELGDSALYLCASSLVAVGYNEQFFGPGTRLTVL.